A single sample is the source of the 20 T cell receptor beta chains below, sequenced in a study of Ad26.COV2.S vaccination and SARS-CoV-2 variants. TCRdb keeps only in-frame clones here, not all; method: immunoSEQ multiplex PCR. Among fewer than 900,000 clones, 89% were seen once, and the ten largest hold approximately 1.5%. Treatment denoted: roughly 19 received Ad26.COV2.S at low or high dose, single or two shots; about 5 received placebo; per-sample allocation not given. Day 63 after the first vaccine or placebo injection was the time point for sampling. This sample comprised peripheral blood, obtained in a trial of Ad26.COV2.S vaccine versus placebo. Receptors were obtained from a person between 18 and 59 years old who received the Ad26.COV2.S COVID-19 vaccine or a placebo.

This clone was counted only a few times. The genes are TRBV3-1 (or the pseudogene TRBV3-2) and TRBJ1-3, with a possible D match to TRBD1 (6 bases). CDR1 is LGHDT and CDR2 is YNNKEL in the germline V gene (reference sequence). This CDR3 comprises 15 residues. Deletions cut 2 bases from V and 4 bases from J, with 12 bases between. CDR3 in amino acids: CASSQQGQAGNTIYF. In nucleotides, the CDR3 is TGTGCCAGCAGCCAACAGGGGCAAGCGGGAAACACCATATATTTT.

Comment on this clone: Other nucleotide sequences in the sample specify the same CDR3. The V call is TRBV6-5, the J call TRBJ1-2, with D possibly being TRBD1 (6 bases). The CDR3 spans 12 residues. V lost 6 bases to trimming and J lost 3 bases, with 8 bases between them. CDR1 MNHEY and CDR2 SVGAGI come from the germline V gene. In DNA, the CDR3 is TGTGCCAGCAGCACAGGGTACTATGGCTACACCTTC. It is translated as CASSTGYYGYTF.

This chain uses TRBV10-3 with TRBJ2-6; 7 nucleotides line up with TRBD1. The CDR3 sequence is 17 residues long. V dropped 7 bases and J dropped 0; count of bases not matched to a gene: 9. The germline gives CDR1 ENHRY, CDR2 SYGVKD. CDR3 DNA: TGTGCCATCAACACCGGGACAGTAAGCTCTGGGGCCAACGTCCTGACTTTC. Translation: CAINTGTVSSGANVLTF.

V is TRBV5-1 and J is TRBJ1-6; 7 bases fit TRBD1. Germline V gives CDR1 SGHRS, CDR2 YFSETQ. CDR3 length equals 14 residues. V trimming: 4 bases; J trimming: 6 bases; junction bases outside the gene matches: 4. The CDR3 DNA reads TGCGCCAGCAGCGAGGGGGCCTCTAATTCACCCCTCCACTTT. This encodes CASSEGASNSPLHF. Full variable domain (outside the CDR3, taken from reference TRBV5-1 and TRBJ1-6): KAGVTQTPRYLIKTRGQQVTLSCSPISGHRSVSWYQQTPGQGLQFLFEYFSETQRNKGNFPGRFSGRQFSNSRSEMNVSTLELGDSALYLCASSEGASNSPLHFGNGTRLTVT.

The chain has TRBV9 and TRBJ1-6, with D possibly TRBD1 on 6 matching bases. The CDR3 extends over 13 amino acids. Trimming took off 2 bases at V and 11 bases at J, with 11 bases between the two ends. Germline V CDR1 and CDR2: SGDLS, YYNGEE. CDR3 in DNA: TGTGCCAGCAGCGTCCAGGGGTTGACACCCCTCCACTTT. It translates to CASSVQGLTPLHF. Combining the CDR3 with reference TRBV9 and TRBJ1-6 gives the whole variable domain DSGVTQTPKHLITATGQRVTLRCSPRSGDLSVYWYQQSLDQGLQFLIQYYNGEERAKGNILERFSAQQFPDLHSELNLSSLELGDSALYFCASSVQGLTPLHFGNGTRLTVT.

The chain couples TRBV12-5 to TRBJ2-2, with 8 bases matching TRBD1. The CDR3 sequence is 15 residues long. V lost 6 bases and J lost 2; bases outside the gene matches: 5. Germline V gene lookup returns CDR1 LGHNT and CDR2 FRNRAP. CDR3 nucleotide sequence: TGTGCTAGTGGCTTCGGACAGGGAAACACCGGGGAGCTGTTTTTT. It yields the protein CASGFGQGNTGELFF.

The V call is TRBV11-2, the J call TRBJ1-2; TRBD1 matches 8 bases. V was pared by 2 bases and J by 4 bases, with 6 bases of the junction left unmatched. The CDR3 is 15 amino acids. From germline, CDR1 is SGHAT and CDR2 FQNNGV. The CDR3 DNA sequence: TGTGCCAGCAGCTTACGACCAGGGGGCTTCTATGGCTACACCTTC. Its translation: CASSLRPGGFYGYTF. Combining the CDR3 with reference TRBV11-2 and TRBJ1-2 gives the whole variable domain EAGVAQSPRYKIIEKRQSVAFWCNPISGHATLYWYQQILGQGPKLLIQFQNNGVVDDSQLPKDRFSAERLKGVDSTLKIQPAKLEDSAVYLCASSLRPGGFYGYTFGSGTRLTVV.

This chain uses TRBV11-2 with TRBJ2-5; 16 bases line up with TRBD2. In germline, CDR1 is SGHAT, CDR2 FQNNGV. V trimming: 5 bases; J trimming: 5 bases; junction bases outside the gene matches: 11. This CDR3 is 18 amino acids long. As DNA, the CDR3 is TGTGCCAGCAGCCCCGGGACTAGCGGGAGGGAGGCCCGGGAGACCCAGTACTTC. Residues: CASSPGTSGREARETQYF.

This chain uses TRBV19 with TRBJ2-4; tentative D call: TRBD2 (5 bases). Germline CDR1 and CDR2: LNHDA and SQIVND (reference sequence). The CDR3 totals 17 residues. Trimming removed 3 bases from V and 0 bases from J, with 15 bases in between. CDR3 sequence (DNA): TGTGCCAGTAGTATTGATACCCGCGGACTAGCCAAAAACATTCAGTACTTC. This codes for CASSIDTRGLAKNIQYF.

The V and J genes are TRBV18 and TRBJ2-5, with 8 bases matching TRBD2. V shed 1 base, J shed 0 bases, and the junction held 1 base outside the gene matches. The CDR3 loop spans 15 amino acids. The germline CDR1 and CDR2 sequences are KGHSH and LQKENI. Here the CDR3 reads CASSPLLADQETQYF. The CDR3, as DNA: TGTGCCAGCTCACCACTACTAGCGGACCAAGAGACCCAGTACTTC.

The sample holds one count of this clone. J is TRBJ2-2 and V is TRBV3-1 (or the pseudogene TRBV3-2); 12 bases map to TRBD2. This CDR3 contains 16 residues. J gave up 5 bases and V 1 base, and 2 bases lay outside the gene matches. Germline values: CDR1 LGHDT, CDR2 YNNKEL (reference sequence). Written as DNA, the CDR3 is TGTGCCAGCAGCCAAGGACTAGCGGGAGCTACCGGGGAGCTGTTTTTT. Its protein is CASSQGLAGATGELFF.

This rearrangement joins TRBV3-1 (or the pseudogene TRBV3-2) to TRBJ2-7, with D possibly matching TRBD1 (7 bases). The V and J ends lost 4 bases and 3 bases respectively, with 19 bases between them. The CDR3 runs 16 residues. CDR1 and CDR2 from the germline V gene are LGHDT and YNNKEL (reference sequence). CDR3 sequence (DNA): TGTGCCAGCAGCCTCTCGGGGGCAGGGGGAAACTACGAGCAGTACTTC. As protein: CASSLSGAGGNYEQYF.

This clone was counted once. The chain carries TRBV6-5 and TRBJ2-1; no clear D. Trimming removed 5 bases at V and 0 bases at J, with 8 bases between. The CDR3 spans 14 residues. Germline CDR1 is MNHEY and CDR2 is SVGAGI. CDR3 region: CASSPESSYNEQFF. The CDR3 bases are TGTGCCAGCAGTCCGGAGAGCTCCTACAATGAGCAGTTCTTC.

The J gene is TRBJ2-2, the V gene TRBV6-5; D gene uncertain. Trimming shortened V by 4 bases and J by 6 bases, and 18 bases separated the two germline ends. CDR1 MNHEY and CDR2 SVGAGI come from the germline V gene. CDR3 size: 16 residues. CDR3: CASSSKAIARPGELFF. Here the CDR3 DNA reads TGTGCCAGCAGTTCAAAGGCGATAGCCCGTCCCGGGGAGCTGTTTTTT.

The chain joins TRBV3-1 (or the pseudogene TRBV3-2) to TRBJ1-1, with D tentatively TRBD1 (5 bases). The CDR3 contains 15 residues. Trimming pared 1 base from V and 3 bases from J, leaving 12 bases between. The germline CDR1 and CDR2 sequences are LGHDT and YNNKEL (reference sequence). The CDR3 is CASSQVKGWYTEAFF. DNA of the CDR3: TGTGCCAGCAGCCAAGTAAAGGGGTGGTACACTGAAGCTTTCTTT.

The chain combines TRBV2 with TRBJ2-2; no clear D. With 0 bases removed from V and 5 bases from J, the gap between germline ends came to 10 bases. Looked up from germline, CDR1 is SNHLY and CDR2 is FYNNEI. This CDR3 spans 15 amino acids. This chain's CDR3 is CASSEALYRTGELFF. The DNA for the CDR3 is TGTGCCAGCAGTGAAGCGCTTTACCGAACCGGGGAGCTGTTTTTT.

The chain is built from TRBV3-1 (or the pseudogene TRBV3-2) and TRBJ2-2; D not certain. This CDR3 is built from 12 residues. V lost 4 bases and J 6 bases, leaving 6 bases between the germline ends. Germline CDR1 is LGHDT and CDR2 is YNNKEL (reference sequence). The CDR3 here is CASSLGAGELFF. The CDR3 region has the DNA TGTGCCAGCAGCCTCGGAGCCGGGGAGCTGTTTTTT.

The V call is TRBV7-9, the J call TRBJ1-1, with TRBD1 as a possible D gene (6 bases). The germline V gene has CDR1 SEHNR and CDR2 FQNEAQ (reference sequence). CDR3 length: 13 amino acids. The CDR3 region has the DNA TGTGCGACCATACAGGGCAATGGCGCTGAAGCTTTCTTT. Its protein product is CATIQGNGAEAFF.

V and J are TRBV5-8 and TRBJ2-1, with D unclear. Germline lookup yields CDR1 SGHTS and CDR2 YDEGEE. The CDR3 has 16 amino acids. Trimming left V 3 bases short and J 5 bases short, with 18 bases between. In DNA form, the CDR3 reads TGTGCCAGCAGCTCCTATTTTGGCTCAGAGAACAATGAGCAGTTCTTC. It translates to CASSSYFGSENNEQFF. The variable domain in full, with the rest retrieved from reference TRBV5-8 and TRBJ2-1, is EAGVTQSPTHLIKTRGQQATLRCSPISGHTSVYWYQQALGLGLQFLLWYDEGEERNRGNFPPRFSGRQFPNYSSELNVNALELEDSALYLCASSSYFGSENNEQFFGPGTRLTVL.

V usage is TRBV29-1 and J usage is TRBJ1-1, with no clear D. This CDR3 is 11 amino acids long. V was pared by 4 bases and J by 6 bases, with 9 bases between. CDR1 and CDR2 (germline): SQVTM, ANQGSEA. DNA for the CDR3: TGCAGCGTTGCCACCATGGCTGAAGCTTTCTTT. Amino acid sequence: CSVATMAEAFF.